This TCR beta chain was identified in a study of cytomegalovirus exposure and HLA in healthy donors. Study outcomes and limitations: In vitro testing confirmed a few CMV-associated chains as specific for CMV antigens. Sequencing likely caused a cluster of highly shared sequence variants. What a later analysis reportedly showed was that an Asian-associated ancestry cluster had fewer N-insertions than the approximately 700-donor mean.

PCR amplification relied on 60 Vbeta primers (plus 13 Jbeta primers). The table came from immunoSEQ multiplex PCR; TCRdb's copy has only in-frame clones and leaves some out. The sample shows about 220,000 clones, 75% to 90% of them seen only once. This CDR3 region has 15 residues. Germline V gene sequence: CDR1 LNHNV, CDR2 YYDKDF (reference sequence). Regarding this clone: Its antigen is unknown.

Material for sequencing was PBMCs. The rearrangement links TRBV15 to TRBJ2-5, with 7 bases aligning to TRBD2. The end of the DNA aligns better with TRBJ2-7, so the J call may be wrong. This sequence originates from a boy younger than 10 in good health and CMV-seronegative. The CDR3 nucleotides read TGTGCCACCAGCAGAGATGCGGGAGTGGCCTACGAGCAGTACTTC. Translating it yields CATSRDAGVAYEQYF.